The subject of this entry is one T cell receptor (beta chain). The antigen it binds to is not known. There are no base qualities to consult, and no much larger clone falls within one base. The data were taken from a study of blood T cell repertoires in COVID-19 (dated by TCRdb to 2018 to 2020). Regarding the study in general: Samples covering the acute and convalescent phases of COVID-19 were provided by collaborators in the United States, Italy and Spain. A freely available public database, intended as a resource for researchers studying the immune response to SARS-CoV-2, is where the repertoires were released. The dataset comprised deeply sampled blood TCRbeta repertoires from subjects exposed to, actively infected with, or recovered from COVID-19. The prospective study material was composed of cDNA or gDNA derived from T cells, B-cell-depleted T cells, or PBMCs. HLA class I and class II types, where available, came from metadata supplied by the sample provider rather than from assay-based typing. The sample metadata nearly always contained a de-identified subject ID, COVID-19 status, age in years and sex. Samples were obtained from the ongoing ImmuneRACE study (first 160 participants) and from some 1,300 subjects provided by 6 global collaborators.

The investigation overall reported the following: Clinical and demographic metadata were provided uncurated, with the amount varying by source and participant.

The immunoSEQ Assay, a bias-controlled multiplex PCR, was used to amplify TCRbeta CDR3 regions from genomic DNA. In the original analysis: The number of nucleated cells in each sample was estimated from the amplification of reference gene primers within the assay. To quantify the absolute abundance of each unique TCRbeta CDR3 rearrangement, sequence reads were collapsed and filtered. For each sample, productive Simpson clonality was calculated as the square root of Simpson's diversity index over productive rearrangements. The immuneACCESS repertoire file appears here via TCRdb, limited to in-frame rearrangements. These files lack a portion of the clones; in checked studies, under half of the deficit traces to unresolved V genes, and the cause of the others is not known. V, J and clone size are taken as reported in that table, and D and trimming were inferred from the DNA itself. In this sample the table shows roughly 100,000 clones, around 88% of which occur a single time. The top ten hold approximately 3.5% of the sample.

Including cysteine and phenylalanine, the CDR3 has 14 amino acids. Only CDR3 DNA is held: 42 bases, read in frame from base 1. V is shortened by 4 bases, J by 3 bases, and the region joining them spans 10 bases. CDR1 is given as MDHEN and CDR2 as SYDVKM, both from the germline V gene. Collaborating institutions collected whole blood in K2EDTA tubes following their own protocols. Collaborator samples were shipped for TCRbeta analysis as frozen whole blood, isolated PBMCs, or DNA extracted from either sample type. Here the chain combines TRBV28 and TRBJ1-5; the best D guess is TRBD1, with 6 bases matching. Sequencing input: peripheral blood. The clonotype was recovered from a human donor in a cohort sampled during active COVID-19. The CDR3: CASSSGQFNQPQHF. The DNA sequence follows: TGTGCCAGCAGTTCCGGACAGTTCAATCAGCCCCAGCATTTT.